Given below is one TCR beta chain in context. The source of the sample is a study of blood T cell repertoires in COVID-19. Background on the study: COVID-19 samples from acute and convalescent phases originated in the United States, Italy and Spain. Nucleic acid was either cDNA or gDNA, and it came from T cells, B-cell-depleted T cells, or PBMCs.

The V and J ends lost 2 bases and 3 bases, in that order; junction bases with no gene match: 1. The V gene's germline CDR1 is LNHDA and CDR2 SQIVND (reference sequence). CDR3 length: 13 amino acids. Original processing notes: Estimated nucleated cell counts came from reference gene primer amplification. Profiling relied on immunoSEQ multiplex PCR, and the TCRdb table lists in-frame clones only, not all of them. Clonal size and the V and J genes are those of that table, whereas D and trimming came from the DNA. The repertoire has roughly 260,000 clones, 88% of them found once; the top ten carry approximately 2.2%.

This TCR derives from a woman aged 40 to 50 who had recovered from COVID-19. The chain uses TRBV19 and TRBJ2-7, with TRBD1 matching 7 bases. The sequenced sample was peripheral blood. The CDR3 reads CASSIRDSYEQYF. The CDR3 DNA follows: TGTGCCAGTAGTATACGGGACAGCTACGAGCAGTACTTC.